This T cell receptor (beta chain) was documented in a study of CD8+ T cells in alopecia areata. This CDR3 is built from 11 residues. V gave up 4 bases and J gave up 9 bases, with 7 bases separating them. CDR1 is SGHVS, CDR2 FQNEAQ, per germline. Treatment: oral pan-JAK inhibitor, 5-10 mg twice daily. Following extraction, RNA underwent reverse transcription to cDNA, which served as the sequencing template. Assay used: immunoSEQ multiplex PCR; TCRdb lists only in-frame clones, some missing. The table has over 150,000 clones, 58% seen once; the top ten hold under 7%. The clonotype comes from a human donor with alopecia areata. Sequencing was performed on CD4+ T cells sorted from blood, taken at week 24, from a patient treated with tofacitinib. This rearrangement joins TRBV7-8 to TRBJ2-1; no reliable D call. The CDR3 bases are TGTGCCAGCAGCTCGATCGCTGAGCAGTTCTTC. Translated: CASSSIAEQFF.